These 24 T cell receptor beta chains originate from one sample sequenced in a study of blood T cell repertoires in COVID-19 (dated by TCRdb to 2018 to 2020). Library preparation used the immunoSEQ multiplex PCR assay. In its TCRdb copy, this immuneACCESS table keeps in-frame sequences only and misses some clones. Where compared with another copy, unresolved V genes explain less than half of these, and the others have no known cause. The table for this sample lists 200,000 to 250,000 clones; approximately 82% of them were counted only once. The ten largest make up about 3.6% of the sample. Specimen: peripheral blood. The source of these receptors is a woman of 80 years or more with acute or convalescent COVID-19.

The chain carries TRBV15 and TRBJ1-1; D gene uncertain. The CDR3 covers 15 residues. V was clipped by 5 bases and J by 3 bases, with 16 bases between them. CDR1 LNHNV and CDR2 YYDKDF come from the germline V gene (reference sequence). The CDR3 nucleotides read TGTGCCACCAGCGCAGGCGGGCGCGGGGACACTGAAGCTTTCTTT. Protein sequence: CATSAGGRGDTEAFF.

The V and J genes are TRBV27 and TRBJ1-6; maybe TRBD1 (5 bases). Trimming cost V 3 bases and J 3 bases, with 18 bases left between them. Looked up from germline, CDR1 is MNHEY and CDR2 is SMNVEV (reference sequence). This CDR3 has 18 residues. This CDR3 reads CASSFSPLLGLYNSPLHF. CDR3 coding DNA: TGTGCCAGCAGTTTTTCTCCCCTATTGGGGCTCTATAATTCACCCCTCCACTTT.

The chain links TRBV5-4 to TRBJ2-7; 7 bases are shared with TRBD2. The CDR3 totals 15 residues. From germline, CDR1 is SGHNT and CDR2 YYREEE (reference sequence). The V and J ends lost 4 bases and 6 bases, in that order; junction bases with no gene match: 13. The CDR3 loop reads CASSAQRGLKSEQYF. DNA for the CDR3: TGTGCCAGCAGCGCTCAACGGGGACTAAAAAGCGAGCAGTACTTC.

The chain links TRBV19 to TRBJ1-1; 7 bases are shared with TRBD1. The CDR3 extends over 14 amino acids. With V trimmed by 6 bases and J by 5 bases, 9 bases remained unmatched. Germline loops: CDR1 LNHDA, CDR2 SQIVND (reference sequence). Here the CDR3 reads CASRPTGAGTEAFF. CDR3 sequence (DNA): TGTGCCAGTAGACCAACAGGGGCAGGGACTGAAGCTTTCTTT.

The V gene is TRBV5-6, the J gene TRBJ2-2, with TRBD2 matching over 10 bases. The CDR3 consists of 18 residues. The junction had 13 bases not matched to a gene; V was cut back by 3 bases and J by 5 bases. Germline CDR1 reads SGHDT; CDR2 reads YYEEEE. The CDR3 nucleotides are TGTGCCAGCAGCTGGGGAATGTCTAGCGGGGGAGGAACCGGGGAGCTGTTTTTT. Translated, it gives CASSWGMSSGGGTGELFF.

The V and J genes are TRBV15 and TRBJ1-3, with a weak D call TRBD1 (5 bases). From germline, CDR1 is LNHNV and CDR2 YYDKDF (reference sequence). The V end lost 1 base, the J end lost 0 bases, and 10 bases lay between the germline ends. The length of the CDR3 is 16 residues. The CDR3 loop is CATSRVDRSSGNTIYF. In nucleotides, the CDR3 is TGTGCCACCAGCAGAGTAGACAGAAGCTCTGGAAACACCATATATTTT. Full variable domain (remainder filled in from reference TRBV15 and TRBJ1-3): DAMVIQNPRYQVTQFGKPVTLSCSQTLNHNVMYWYQQKSSQAPKLLFHYYDKDFNNEADTPDNFQSRRPNTSFCFLDIRSPGLGDTAMYLCATSRVDRSSGNTIYFGEGSWLTVV.

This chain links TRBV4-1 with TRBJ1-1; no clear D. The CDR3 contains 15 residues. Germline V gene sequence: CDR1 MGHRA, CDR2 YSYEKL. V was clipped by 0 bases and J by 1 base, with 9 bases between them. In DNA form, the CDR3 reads TGCGCCAGCAGCCAAGAAAATGGCTGGAACACTGAAGCTTTCTTT. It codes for CASSQENGWNTEAFF.

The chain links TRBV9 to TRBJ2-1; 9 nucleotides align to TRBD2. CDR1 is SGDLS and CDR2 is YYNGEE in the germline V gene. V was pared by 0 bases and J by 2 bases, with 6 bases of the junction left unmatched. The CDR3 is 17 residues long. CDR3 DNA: TGTGCCAGCAGCGTAGGAGTCGGCGGGGGGGCCTACAATGAGCAGTTCTTC. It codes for CASSVGVGGGAYNEQFF.

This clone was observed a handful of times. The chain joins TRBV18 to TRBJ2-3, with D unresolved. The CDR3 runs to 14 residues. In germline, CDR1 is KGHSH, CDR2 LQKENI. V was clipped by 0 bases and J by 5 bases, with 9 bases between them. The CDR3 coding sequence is TGTGCCAGCTCACCACCGGCAGTTCAAGATACGCAGTATTTT. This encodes CASSPPAVQDTQYF.

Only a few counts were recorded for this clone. CDR3 nucleotide sequence: TGTGCCAGCAGTTACGGGGGGGGACCGATGAACACTGAAGCTTTCTTT. Translating it yields CASSYGGGPMNTEAFF. This chain connects TRBV6-2 or TRBV6-3 to TRBJ1-1; D may be TRBD1 (5 bases). The germline CDR1 and CDR2 sequences are MNHEY and SVGEGT. The CDR3 extends over 16 amino acids. V was cut by 2 bases and J by 0 bases, with 13 bases left in between.

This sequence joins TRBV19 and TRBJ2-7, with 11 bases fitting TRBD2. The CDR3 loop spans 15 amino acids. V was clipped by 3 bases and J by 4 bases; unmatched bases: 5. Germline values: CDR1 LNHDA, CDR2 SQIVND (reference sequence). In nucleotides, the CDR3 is TGTGCCAGTAGTATTTTAGGGACTAGCGGTTACGAGCAGTACTTC. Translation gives CASSILGTSGYEQYF.

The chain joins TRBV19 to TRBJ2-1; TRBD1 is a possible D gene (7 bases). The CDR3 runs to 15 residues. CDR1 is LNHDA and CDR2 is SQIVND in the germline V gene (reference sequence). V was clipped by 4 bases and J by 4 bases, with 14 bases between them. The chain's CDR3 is CASSNQGGGYNEQFF. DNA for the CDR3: TGTGCCAGTAGTAACCAGGGGGGCGGTTACAATGAGCAGTTCTTC.

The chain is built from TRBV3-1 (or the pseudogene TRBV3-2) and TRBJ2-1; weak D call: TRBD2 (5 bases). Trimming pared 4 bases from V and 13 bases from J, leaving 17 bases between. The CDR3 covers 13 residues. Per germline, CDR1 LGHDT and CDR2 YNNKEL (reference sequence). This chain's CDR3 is CASSPMVATTQFF. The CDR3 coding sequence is TGTGCCAGCAGCCCTATGGTCGCGACTACCCAGTTCTTC.

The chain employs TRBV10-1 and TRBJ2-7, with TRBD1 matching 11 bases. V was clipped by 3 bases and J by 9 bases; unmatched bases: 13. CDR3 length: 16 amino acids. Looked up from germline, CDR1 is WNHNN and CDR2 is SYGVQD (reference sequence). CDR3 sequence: CASSDFPGQGVGVQYF. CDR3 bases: TGCGCCAGCAGTGACTTCCCGGGACAGGGGGTAGGCGTGCAGTACTTC.

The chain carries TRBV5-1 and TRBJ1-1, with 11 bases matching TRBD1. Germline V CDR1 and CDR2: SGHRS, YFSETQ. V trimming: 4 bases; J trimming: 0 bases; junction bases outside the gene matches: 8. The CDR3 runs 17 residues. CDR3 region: CASSRRTGGAMNTEAFF. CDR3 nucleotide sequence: TGCGCCAGCAGCAGACGGACAGGGGGCGCAATGAACACTGAAGCTTTCTTT.

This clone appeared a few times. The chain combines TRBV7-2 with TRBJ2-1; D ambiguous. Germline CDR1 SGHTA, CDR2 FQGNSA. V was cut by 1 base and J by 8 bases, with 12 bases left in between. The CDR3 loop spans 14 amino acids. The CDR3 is CASSLVQTTDEQFF. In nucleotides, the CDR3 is TGTGCCAGCAGCTTAGTACAAACTACGGATGAGCAGTTCTTC.

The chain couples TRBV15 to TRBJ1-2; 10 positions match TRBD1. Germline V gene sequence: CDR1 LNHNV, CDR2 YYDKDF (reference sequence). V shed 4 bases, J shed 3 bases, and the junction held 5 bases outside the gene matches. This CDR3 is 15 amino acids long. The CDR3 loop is CATSTDRGRDYGYTF. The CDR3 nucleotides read TGTGCCACCAGCACCGACAGGGGGCGTGACTATGGCTACACCTTC.

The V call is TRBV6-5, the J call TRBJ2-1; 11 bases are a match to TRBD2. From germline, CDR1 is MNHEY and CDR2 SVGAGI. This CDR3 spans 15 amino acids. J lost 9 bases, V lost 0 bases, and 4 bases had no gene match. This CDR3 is CASSYSASGGIEQFF. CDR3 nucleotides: TGTGCCAGCAGTTACTCGGCTAGCGGGGGGATTGAGCAGTTCTTC.

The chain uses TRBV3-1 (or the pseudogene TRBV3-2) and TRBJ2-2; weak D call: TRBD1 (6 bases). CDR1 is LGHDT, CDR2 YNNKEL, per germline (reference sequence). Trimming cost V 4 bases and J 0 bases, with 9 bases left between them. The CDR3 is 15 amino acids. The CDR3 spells CASSRRTANTGELFF. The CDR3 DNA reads TGTGCCAGCAGCCGGAGGACAGCGAACACCGGGGAGCTGTTTTTT.

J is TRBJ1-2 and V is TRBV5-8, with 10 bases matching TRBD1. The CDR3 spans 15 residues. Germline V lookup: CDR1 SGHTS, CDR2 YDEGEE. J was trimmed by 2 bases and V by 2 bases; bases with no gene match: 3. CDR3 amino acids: CASSFAGQGNYGYTF. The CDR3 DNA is TGTGCCAGCAGCTTTGCGGGACAGGGGAACTATGGCTACACCTTC.

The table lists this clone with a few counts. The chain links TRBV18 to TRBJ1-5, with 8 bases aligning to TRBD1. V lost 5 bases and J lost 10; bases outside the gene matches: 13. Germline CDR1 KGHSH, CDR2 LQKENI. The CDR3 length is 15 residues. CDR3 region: CASSSDRAPYIPQHF. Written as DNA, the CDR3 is TGTGCCAGCTCATCGGACAGGGCCCCCTATATTCCCCAGCATTTT.

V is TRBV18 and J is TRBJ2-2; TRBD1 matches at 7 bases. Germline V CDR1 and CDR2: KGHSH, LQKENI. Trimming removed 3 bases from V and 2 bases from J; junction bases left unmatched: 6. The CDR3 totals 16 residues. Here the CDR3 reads CASSPLDRRNTGELFF. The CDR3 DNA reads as TGTGCCAGCTCACCTTTGGACAGGCGAAACACCGGGGAGCTGTTTTTT.

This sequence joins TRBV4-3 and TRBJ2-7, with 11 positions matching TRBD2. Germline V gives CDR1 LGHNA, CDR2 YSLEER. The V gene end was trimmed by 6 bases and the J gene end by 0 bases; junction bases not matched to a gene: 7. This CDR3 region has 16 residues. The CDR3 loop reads CASRYVAGGSSYEQYF. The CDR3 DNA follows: TGCGCCAGCAGATATGTAGCGGGGGGGTCCTCCTACGAGCAGTACTTC.

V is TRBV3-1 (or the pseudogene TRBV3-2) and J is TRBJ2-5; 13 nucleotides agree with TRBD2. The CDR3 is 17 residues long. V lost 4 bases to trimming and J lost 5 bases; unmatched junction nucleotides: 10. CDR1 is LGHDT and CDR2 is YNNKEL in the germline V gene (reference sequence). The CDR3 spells CASSRGTSGANVETQYF. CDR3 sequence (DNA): TGTGCCAGCAGCCGCGGGACTAGCGGGGCAAACGTGGAGACCCAGTACTTC.